This TCR beta chain came from a study of regulatory T cells in long-lasting Graves disease (dated by TCRdb to about 2021). Study-wide context: Antithyroid drugs had been taken for less than 3 months by newly diagnosed Graves' disease patients. Patients with persistent Graves' disease were compared with patients with newly diagnosed Graves' disease using TCR sequencing and RNA sequencing of peripheral blood. The study took place in China and was registered as a clinical trial. A total of roughly 33 samples underwent TCR sequencing: around 13 from persistent and about 20 from newly diagnosed Graves' disease patients. On the study overall, not on this receptor specifically: Only peripheral blood was studied, because thyroid tissue, the primary lesion, was inaccessible. TRBV28, TRBJ1-2 and TRBJ2-5 were preferentially used in persistent disease, while TRBV20-1 and TRBJ2-1 were favored in newly diagnosed disease. Persistent Graves' disease patients showed lower TCR Shannon entropy and fewer highly expanded clones than newly diagnosed patients, suggesting clonal expansion. A larger number of public clonotypes was shared among persistent patients (about 2,700) than among newly diagnosed patients (roughly 980). The small sample size was acknowledged by the authors as a limitation that may reduce accuracy. Sequencing and analysis were limited to the TCR beta chain.

Library method: multiplex PCR. Sequenced using an Illumina HiSeq 4000. To build TCR beta libraries, CDR3 regions were amplified by Arm-PCR using iRepertoire HTBI primers. PCR products were gel purified before sequencing. The authors processed their data as follows. Gene usage analysis of CDR3 amino acid clonotypes used the 62 TRBV and around 13 TRBJ segments found across samples. COPE and FqMerger were used to merge filtered high-quality paired reads into contigs. Contigs were aligned with BLAST to IMGT TRBV, TRBD and TRBJ reference genes, and CDR3 was defined per IMGT. Clonotypes above 0.1% frequency were classified as highly expanded clones. Repertoire diversity was measured by Shannon entropy, and V-J evenness by the Gini coefficient. A clonotype was considered public if more than one individual shared it. In TCRdb, the public reads were trimmed at Q25 with fastp and aligned with MiXCR, with productive beta chains retained. For every CDR3 protein sequence, its rows merge into one entry that carries the most common genes and DNA. TCRdb assigned the V and J calls; the authors' analysis was not used. This sample lists roughly 420,000 distinct CDR3 sequences; 15% to 17% were detected once. The top ten clonotypes cover about 20% of the sample.

From cysteine to phenylalanine, the CDR3 is 14 amino acids long. The retained sequence is limited to the CDR3, 42 bases, with the frame set at the first base. In the germline V gene (reference sequence), CDR1 corresponds to SEHNR and CDR2 to FQNEAQ. The sample holds a few counts of this clonotype. Its cognate antigen has yet to be identified. A far larger clone is one nucleotide away, so this likely arose from a read error. In light of the paper, this sample's time point label describes: newly diagnosed GD, antithyroid drugs for less than 3 months. For both TCR sequencing and RNA sequencing, RNA was extracted from PBMCs in TRIzol. Graves' disease was diagnosed according to American Thyroid Association guidelines. Patients for the study were recruited at an endocrinology department in Xi'an, China. Each patient gave around 9.2 milliliters of peripheral blood, collected in an EDTA anticoagulant tube. Ficoll Paque Plus density gradient separation was used to isolate PBMCs, and no additional T cell sorting was done. RNA quality was checked with an Agilent 2100 Bioanalyzer and agarose gel, and concentration with a NanoDrop 2000.

The clonotype comes from a female donor with Graves disease. Recombination joined TRBV7-9 with TRBJ2-1; a confident D gene designation cannot be given. The end of the DNA fits TRBJ2-5 better, so the J call may be wrong. Sequencing used peripheral blood mononuclear cells (PBMCs), obtained at new diagnosis, from a patient treated with antithyroid drugs. DNA sequence: TGTGCCAGCAGCTCAGATAGGACGTCAGAGACCCAGTACTTC. It encodes CASSSDRTSETQYF.